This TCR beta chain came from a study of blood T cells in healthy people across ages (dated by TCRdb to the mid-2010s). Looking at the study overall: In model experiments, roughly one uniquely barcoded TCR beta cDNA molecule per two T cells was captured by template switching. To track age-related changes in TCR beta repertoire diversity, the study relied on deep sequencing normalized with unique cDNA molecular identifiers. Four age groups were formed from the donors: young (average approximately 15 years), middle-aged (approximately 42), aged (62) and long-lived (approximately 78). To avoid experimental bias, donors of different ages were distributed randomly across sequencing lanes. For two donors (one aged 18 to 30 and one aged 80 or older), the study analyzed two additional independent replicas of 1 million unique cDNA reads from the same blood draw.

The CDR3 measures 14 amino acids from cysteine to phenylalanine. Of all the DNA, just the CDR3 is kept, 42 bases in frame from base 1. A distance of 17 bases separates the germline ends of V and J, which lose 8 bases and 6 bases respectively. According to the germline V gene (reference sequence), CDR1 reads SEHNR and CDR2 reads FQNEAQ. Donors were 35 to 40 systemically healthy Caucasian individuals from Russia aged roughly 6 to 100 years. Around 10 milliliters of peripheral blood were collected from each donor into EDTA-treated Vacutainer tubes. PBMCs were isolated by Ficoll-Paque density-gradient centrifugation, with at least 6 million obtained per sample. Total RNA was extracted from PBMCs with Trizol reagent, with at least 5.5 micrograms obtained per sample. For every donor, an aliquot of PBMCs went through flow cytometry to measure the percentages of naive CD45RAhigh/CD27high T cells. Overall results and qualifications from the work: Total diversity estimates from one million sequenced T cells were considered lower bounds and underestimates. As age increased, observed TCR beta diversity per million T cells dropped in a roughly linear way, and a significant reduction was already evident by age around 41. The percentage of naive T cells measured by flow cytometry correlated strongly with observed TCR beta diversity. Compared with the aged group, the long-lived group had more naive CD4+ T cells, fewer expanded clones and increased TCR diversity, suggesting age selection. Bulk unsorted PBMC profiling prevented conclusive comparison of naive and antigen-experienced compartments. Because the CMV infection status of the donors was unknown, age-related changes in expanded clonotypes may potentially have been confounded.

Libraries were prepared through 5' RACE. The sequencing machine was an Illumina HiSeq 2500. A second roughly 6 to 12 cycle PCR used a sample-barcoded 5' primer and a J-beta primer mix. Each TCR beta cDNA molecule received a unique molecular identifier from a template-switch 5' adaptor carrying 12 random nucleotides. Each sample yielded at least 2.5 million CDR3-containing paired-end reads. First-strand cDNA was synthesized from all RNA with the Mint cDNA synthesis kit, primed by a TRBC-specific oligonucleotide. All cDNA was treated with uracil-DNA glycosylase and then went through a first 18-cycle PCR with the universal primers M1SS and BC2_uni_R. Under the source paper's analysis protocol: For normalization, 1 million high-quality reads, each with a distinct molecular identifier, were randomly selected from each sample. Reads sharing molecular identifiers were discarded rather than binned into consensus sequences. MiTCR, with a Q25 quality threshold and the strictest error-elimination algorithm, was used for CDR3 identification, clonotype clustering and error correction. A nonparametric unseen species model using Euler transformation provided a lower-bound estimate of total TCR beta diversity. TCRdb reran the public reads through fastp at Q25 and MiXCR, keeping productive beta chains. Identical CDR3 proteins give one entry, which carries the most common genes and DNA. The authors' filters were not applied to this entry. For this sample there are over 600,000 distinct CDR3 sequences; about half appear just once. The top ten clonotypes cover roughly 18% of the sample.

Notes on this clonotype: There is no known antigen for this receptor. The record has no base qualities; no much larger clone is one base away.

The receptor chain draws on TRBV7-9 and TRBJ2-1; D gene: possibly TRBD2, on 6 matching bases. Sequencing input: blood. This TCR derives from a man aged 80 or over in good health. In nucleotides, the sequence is TGTGCCAGCGCCGTGGGGCGGGACGTCAATGAGCAGTTCTTC. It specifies CASAVGRDVNEQFF.